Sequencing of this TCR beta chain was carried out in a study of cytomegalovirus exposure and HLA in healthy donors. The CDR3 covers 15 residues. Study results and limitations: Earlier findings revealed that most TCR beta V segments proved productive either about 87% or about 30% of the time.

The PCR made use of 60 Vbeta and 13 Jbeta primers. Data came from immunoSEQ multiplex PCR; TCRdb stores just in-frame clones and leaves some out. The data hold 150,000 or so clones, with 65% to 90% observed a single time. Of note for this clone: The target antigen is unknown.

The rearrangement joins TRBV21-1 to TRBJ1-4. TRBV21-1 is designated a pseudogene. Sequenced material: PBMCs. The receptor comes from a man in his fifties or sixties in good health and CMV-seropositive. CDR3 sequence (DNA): TGTGCCAGCAGCCCGAGCGGCTTAAACAGTGAAAAACTGTTTTTT. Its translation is CASSPSGLNSEKLFF.